A single sample gave rise to the 31 T cell receptor beta chains below, sequenced in a study of cytomegalovirus exposure and HLA in healthy donors. The PCR had 60 Vbeta and 13 Jbeta primers. Produced via immunoSEQ multiplex PCR; TCRdb's table is partial and in-frame only. The data contain about 150,000 clones, about four fifths of them singletons. Material for sequencing was PBMCs. These receptors originate from a man younger than 35 in good health and CMV-seronegative.

The table lists this clone with a count of one. V gene TRBV7-2 combines with J gene TRBJ1-2; a possible D gene is TRBD1 (6 bases). The germline V gene encodes CDR1 SGHTA and CDR2 FQGNSA. The CDR3 totals 12 residues. Trimming took off 6 bases at V and 4 bases at J, with 9 bases between the two ends. In nucleotides, the CDR3 is TGTGCCAGCAGGGACAGCTCCTATGGCTACACCTTC. The encoded protein is CASRDSSYGYTF.

The CDR3 coding sequence is TGTGCCAGTAGTAGACAAAAGCAAGGTAATCAGCCCCAGCATTTT. It translates to CASSRQKQGNQPQHF. The V gene is TRBV19, the J gene TRBJ1-5; D is uncertain. The length of the CDR3 is 15 residues. CDR1 and CDR2 (germline): LNHDA, SQIVND (reference sequence). The ends were cut back, 4 bases at V and 4 bases at J, with 14 bases in the middle.

The rearrangement uses TRBV4-3 and TRBJ1-2; D not resolved. The CDR3 runs to 13 residues. CDR1 is LGHNA, CDR2 YSLEER, per germline. V lost 0 bases to trimming and J lost 4 bases, with 6 bases between them. The DNA of the CDR3 is TGCGCCAGCAGCCAAGATCAGCGCTATGGCTACACCTTC. This encodes CASSQDQRYGYTF.

The chain uses TRBV19 and TRBJ2-5, with D hard to call. CDR1 LNHDA and CDR2 SQIVND come from the germline V gene (reference sequence). The CDR3 length is 15 residues. V lost 1 base and J 4 bases, leaving 13 bases between the germline ends. CDR3 in DNA: TGTGCCAGTAGTATAGGGTTCGGGTTTGGAGAGACCCAGTACTTC. Encoded protein: CASSIGFGFGETQYF.

This chain joins TRBV29-1 and TRBJ1-3; D is unresolved. The CDR3 runs 13 residues. Germline values: CDR1 SQVTM, CDR2 ANQGSEA. V was trimmed by 7 bases and J by 0 bases, leaving 10 bases between them. The CDR3 spells CSGRVSSGNTIYF. CDR3 nucleotides: TGCAGCGGTCGGGTGAGCTCTGGAAACACCATATATTTT.

V gene TRBV7-2 combines with J gene TRBJ2-4; 8 nucleotides agree with TRBD1. The CDR3 is 14 amino acids. With V trimmed by 0 bases and J by 7 bases, 2 bases remained unmatched. CDR1 and CDR2 from the germline V gene are SGHTA and FQGNSA. The CDR3 coding sequence is TGTGCCAGCAGCTTAGCACACAGGGGGAACATTCAGTACTTC. It yields the protein CASSLAHRGNIQYF.

V and J are TRBV28 and TRBJ2-3, with a weak D call TRBD2 (6 bases). CDR3 length: 13 amino acids. CDR1 and CDR2 (germline): MDHEN, SYDVKM. The V and J ends lost 7 bases and 2 bases respectively, with 10 bases between them. CDR3 loop: CASTGGDTDTQYF. Written as DNA, the CDR3 is TGTGCCAGCACCGGGGGAGACACAGATACGCAGTATTTT.

The chain is built from TRBV4-1 and TRBJ2-3; possibly TRBD2 for D (6 bases). Germline V gene lookup returns CDR1 MGHRA and CDR2 YSYEKL. Trimming shortened V by 3 bases and J by 4 bases, and 26 bases separated the two germline ends. CDR3 length: 19 residues. The CDR3 loop is CASSQAQVQAGGVSDTQYF. In nucleotides, the CDR3 is TGCGCCAGCAGCCAGGCCCAAGTCCAAGCGGGTGGTGTGTCAGATACGCAGTATTTT.

This clone showed up just once. J is TRBJ2-3 and V is TRBV28, with D possibly TRBD2 on 7 matching bases. The V gene lost 7 bases and the J gene lost 3 bases, with 23 bases spanning the gap. From germline, CDR1 is MDHEN and CDR2 SYDVKM. The CDR3 is made up of 17 amino acids. For the CDR3, the DNA is TGTGCCAGCATTCTTAGTAGGGGGAGGGCAAGAACAGATACGCAGTATTTT. It encodes CASILSRGRARTDTQYF.

Regarding this clone: The same CDR3 arises from other DNA sequences in this sample as well. V and J are TRBV4-2 and TRBJ1-6; 7 bases match TRBD1. The J segment lost 6 bases and the V segment lost 6 bases, leaving 14 bases of the junction unmatched. The germline CDR1 and CDR2 sequences are LGHNA and YNFKEQ. This CDR3 is built from 17 residues. The CDR3 region has the DNA TGTGCCAGCAGTCAAAGGGCCGGACAGGAGGGTAATTCACCCCTCCACTTT. Translation: CASSQRAGQEGNSPLHF.

The CDR3 protein is CASSPGQVSNQPQHF. The CDR3 DNA reads TGTGCCAGCAGCCCCGGACAGGTTAGCAATCAGCCCCAGCATTTT. The chain couples TRBV7-8 to TRBJ1-5; the match to TRBD1 covers 7 bases. V lost 5 bases, J lost 0 bases, and 4 bases stayed unmatched. CDR3 length: 15 amino acids. CDR1 and CDR2 from the germline V gene are SGHVS and FQNEAQ. Full variable domain (rest looked up from reference TRBV7-8 and TRBJ1-5): GAGVSQSPRYKVAKRGQDVALRCDPISGHVSLFWYQQALGQGPEFLTYFQNEAQLDKSGLPSDRFFAERPEGSVSTLKIQRTQQEDSAVYLCASSPGQVSNQPQHFGDGTRLSIL.

The chain is built from TRBV7-6 and TRBJ2-7; D might be TRBD2 (7 bases). The CDR3 consists of 16 residues. Trimming shortened V by 1 base and J by 5 bases, and 18 bases separated the two germline ends. From germline, CDR1 is SGHVS and CDR2 FNYEAQ. The CDR3 coding sequence is TGTGCCAGCAGCTTAGGGGGGGGGCTGGCAGGCCACGAGCAGTACTTC. Residues: CASSLGGGLAGHEQYF.

There are a few counts of this clone. The V call is TRBV5-1, the J call TRBJ1-1, with D possibly matching TRBD1 (5 bases). The CDR3 covers 13 residues. Germline loops: CDR1 SGHRS, CDR2 YFSETQ. The V and J ends lost 1 base and 3 bases respectively, with 7 bases between them. The CDR3 region has the DNA TGCGCCAGCAGCTTGCACAGGTACACTGAAGCTTTCTTT. It encodes CASSLHRYTEAFF.

The V call is TRBV19, the J call TRBJ1-2; 7 bases agree with TRBD1. J gave up 1 base and V 5 bases, and 10 bases lay outside the gene matches. Germline V CDR1 and CDR2: LNHDA, SQIVND (reference sequence). The CDR3 is 16 amino acids. The chain's CDR3 is CASSPGTELFNYGYTF. As DNA, the CDR3 is TGTGCCAGTAGTCCCGGGACAGAATTATTTAACTATGGCTACACCTTC.

The chain carries TRBV30 and TRBJ1-4; 8 positions match TRBD1. CDR1 is GTSNPN and CDR2 is SVGIG in the germline V gene (reference sequence). V was clipped by 8 bases and J by 3 bases; unmatched bases: 14. The CDR3 consists of 16 residues. Written as DNA, the CDR3 is TGTGCCGGAGCCCGGACAGGGTGGGACGCTAATGAAAAACTGTTTTTT. It yields the protein CAGARTGWDANEKLFF. Together with reference TRBV30 and TRBJ1-4, the CDR3 gives the full variable domain: SQTIHQWPATLVQPVGSPLSLECTVEGTSNPNLYWYRQAAGRGLQLLFYSVGIGQISSEVPQNLSASRPQDRQFILSSKKLLLSDSGFYLCAGARTGWDANEKLFFGSGTQLSVL.

The J gene is TRBJ2-4, the V gene TRBV7-9; perhaps TRBD2 as D (7 bases). Trimming pared 1 base from V and 6 bases from J, leaving 13 bases between. CDR3 length: 15 residues. The germline V gene has CDR1 SEHNR and CDR2 FQNEAQ (reference sequence). The CDR3 is CASSLGRGRSNIQYF. Here the CDR3 DNA reads TGTGCCAGCAGCTTAGGGCGGGGGCGGTCAAACATTCAGTACTTC.

The chain joins TRBV11-1 to TRBJ1-1; TRBD1 matches at 9 bases. This CDR3 region has 13 residues. V lost 6 bases to trimming and J lost 9 bases; unmatched junction nucleotides: 8. Germline V gene sequence: CDR1 SGHAT, CDR2 FQDESV (reference sequence). CDR3 residues: CASRNRGRSKAFF. The CDR3 nucleotides read TGTGCCAGCAGGAACAGGGGGCGAAGTAAAGCTTTCTTT.

The CDR3: CASSEAGRRGAGELFF. The CDR3 coding sequence is TGTGCCAGCAGTGAAGCTGGGCGGCGGGGTGCCGGGGAGCTGTTTTTT. The rearrangement links TRBV6-1 to TRBJ2-2; D is perhaps TRBD2 (6 bases). The CDR3 totals 16 residues. Trimming took 0 bases from V and 6 from J, leaving 14 bases between them. CDR1 MNHNS and CDR2 SASEGT come from the germline V gene.

V and J are TRBV10-1 and TRBJ1-2; no clear D. The CDR3 extends over 15 amino acids. Per the germline V gene, CDR1 is WNHNN and CDR2 is SYGVQD (reference sequence). The germline V and J ends were trimmed by 0 bases and 4 bases, with 12 bases remaining between them. The CDR3 sequence: CASSESRALIYGYTF. In DNA, the CDR3 is TGCGCCAGCAGTGAGTCTCGCGCCCTCATCTATGGCTACACCTTC.

J is TRBJ2-3 and V is TRBV9; D perhaps matches TRBD1 (7 bases). Between the trimmed V and J ends, which lost 3 bases and 0 bases, there was a span of 14 bases. This CDR3 has 16 residues. Looked up from germline, CDR1 is SGDLS and CDR2 is YYNGEE. The CDR3 coding sequence is TGTGCCAGCAGCGCTTTCCAGGGGGGAAGCACAGATACGCAGTATTTT. This gives the protein CASSAFQGGSTDTQYF.

The rearrangement uses TRBV9 and TRBJ2-7; the D gene is possibly TRBD2 (6 bases). With 4 bases removed from V and 4 bases from J, the gap between germline ends came to 18 bases. The CDR3 length is 15 residues. The germline V gene encodes CDR1 SGDLS and CDR2 YYNGEE. The CDR3 bases are TGTGCCAGCAGCCCCGCCCTAGCGCTTCCTTACGAGCAGTACTTC. It is translated as CASSPALALPYEQYF.

The genes are TRBV18 and TRBJ1-2; a possible D gene is TRBD1 (6 bases). This CDR3 is built from 14 residues. Germline V lookup: CDR1 KGHSH, CDR2 LQKENI. The V end was cut by 2 bases, the J end by 8 bases, with 15 bases between. In nucleotides, the CDR3 is TGTGCCAGCTCACCAATCGACTCAGGGGCCGGCTACACCTTC. Translating it yields CASSPIDSGAGYTF.

This clone was counted only a few times. The V gene is TRBV5-4, the J gene TRBJ2-5; 10 bases are a match to TRBD1. The length of the CDR3 is 18 residues. J was trimmed by 5 bases and V by 3 bases; bases with no gene match: 16. Germline CDR1 SGHNT, CDR2 YYREEE (reference sequence). The CDR3 DNA is TGTGCCAGCAGCTGGGGGGGATCCCGACAGGGGGCTGGGGAGACCCAGTACTTC. This translates into CASSWGGSRQGAGETQYF.

This chain connects TRBV27 to TRBJ2-6, with no clear D. Trimming removed 5 bases from V and 0 bases from J, with 14 bases in between. The V gene's germline CDR1 is MNHEY and CDR2 SMNVEV (reference sequence). The CDR3 loop spans 17 amino acids. The CDR3 spells CASSPSDTISGANVLTF. The CDR3 bases are TGTGCCAGCAGTCCCTCCGACACCATCTCTGGGGCCAACGTCCTGACTTTC.

The chain is built from TRBV7-8 and TRBJ1-2; D may be TRBD1 (6 bases). This CDR3 is built from 16 residues. Per germline, CDR1 SGHVS and CDR2 FQNEAQ. The germline V and J ends were trimmed by 2 bases and 0 bases, with 13 bases remaining between them. The CDR3 sequence: CASSLLGGTANYGYTF. DNA of the CDR3: TGTGCCAGCAGCTTACTAGGGGGTACAGCTAACTATGGCTACACCTTC.

This clone has only one observation. The CDR3 loop is CATSRRQGSTGELFF. The CDR3 coding sequence is TGTGCCACCAGCAGACGACAGGGAAGTACCGGGGAGCTGTTTTTT. This sequence joins TRBV15 and TRBJ2-2; TRBD1 matches at 7 bases. CDR1 and CDR2 from the germline V gene are LNHNV and YYDKDF (reference sequence). This CDR3 is 15 amino acids long. V lost 2 bases and J lost 5; bases outside the gene matches: 5.

The J gene is TRBJ2-7, the V gene TRBV6-4, with 10 bases identical to TRBD2. Looked up from germline, CDR1 is MRHNA and CDR2 is SNTAGT. The CDR3 has 15 amino acids. The ends lost 5 bases at V and 3 bases at J; junction bases unmatched: 7. The CDR3 region has the DNA TGTGCCAGCAGTCCGTTAGCGGGGGGTTTCTACGAGCAGTACTTC. Translated, it gives CASSPLAGGFYEQYF.

The rearrangement joins TRBV5-1 to TRBJ1-6, with 9 bases fitting TRBD1. This CDR3 is 15 amino acids long. From germline, CDR1 is SGHRS and CDR2 YFSETQ. Trimming took 0 bases from V and 6 from J; bases not matched to a gene: 1. The DNA of the CDR3 is TGCGCCAGCAGCTTGGAGACAGGGGGTAATTCACCCCTCCACTTT. It codes for CASSLETGGNSPLHF.

V is TRBV2 and J is TRBJ1-1; no firm D call. The CDR3 loop spans 14 amino acids. V lost 6 bases and J 3 bases, leaving 14 bases between the germline ends. Per the germline V gene, CDR1 is SNHLY and CDR2 is FYNNEI. CDR3 sequence reads: CASRLLLRDTEAFF. Written as DNA, the CDR3 is TGTGCCAGCAGGCTACTCCTCCGGGACACTGAAGCTTTCTTT.

The count of this clone is one. At one boundary the junction diverges from the germline segment, which might be a read error. This chain uses TRBV7-7 with TRBJ2-4; D is possibly TRBD1 (5 bases). The CDR3 is 13 residues long. Germline V gives CDR1 SSHAT, CDR2 FNYEAQ (reference sequence). Here the CDR3 reads CAILSITGNSQYF. The CDR3 coding sequence is TGTGCCATCCTCTCCATAACAGGCAACAGTCAGTACTTC. Together with reference TRBV7-7 and TRBJ2-4, the CDR3 gives the full variable domain: GAGVSQSPRYKVTKRGQDVTLRCDPISSHATLYWYQQALGQGPEFLTYFNYEAQPDKSGLPSDRFSAERPEGSISTLTIQRTEQRDSAMYRCAILSITGNSQYFGAGTRLSVL.

The V gene is TRBV29-1, the J gene TRBJ2-7; TRBD1 might be the D (6 bases). V lost 6 bases and J 2 bases, leaving 11 bases between the germline ends. Germline V CDR1 and CDR2: SQVTM, ANQGSEA. The CDR3 consists of 12 residues. CDR3 DNA sequence: TGCAGCGTCGAGGACAGCGCCTACGAGCAGTACTTC. Protein sequence: CSVEDSAYEQYF.